This passage covers 5 T cell receptor beta chains from one sample sequenced in a study of blood T cell repertoires in COVID-19. Libraries were prepared by immunoSEQ multiplex PCR; TCRdb keeps only in-frame clonotypes and omits some of them. Among around 220,000 clones, 80% to 90% were seen once, and the ten largest hold about 10%. Sequenced sample: peripheral blood. All receptors derive from a woman older than 75 with acute or convalescent COVID-19.

The chain recombines TRBV6-2 or TRBV6-3 with TRBJ2-7, with D unresolved. The CDR3 loop spans 12 amino acids. The V gene lost 5 bases and the J gene lost 4 bases, with 9 bases spanning the gap. Germline V gene sequence: CDR1 MNHEY, CDR2 SVGEGT. CDR3 loop: CASSQEAYEQYF. CDR3 coding DNA: TGTGCCAGCAGTCAAGAGGCATACGAGCAGTACTTC.

Only a few counts were recorded for this clone. The rearrangement uses TRBV5-1 and TRBJ1-1; D ambiguous. V was pared by 0 bases and J by 7 bases, with 13 bases between. Germline CDR1 SGHRS, CDR2 YFSETQ. The length of the CDR3 is 14 residues. The CDR3 is CASSLEVQRVEAFF. In nucleotides, the CDR3 is TGCGCCAGCAGCTTGGAGGTACAGCGGGTTGAAGCTTTCTTT.

The V gene is TRBV11-3, the J gene TRBJ2-7; D might be TRBD1 (6 bases). V was cut by 5 bases and J by 2 bases, with 10 bases left in between. Germline lookup yields CDR1 SGHNT and CDR2 YENEEA. The CDR3 has 13 amino acids. For the CDR3, the DNA is TGTGCCAGCAGCCTTGGACAGCCCTACGAGCAGTACTTC. Its protein is CASSLGQPYEQYF.

The table lists this clone with a count of one. This rearrangement joins TRBV18 to TRBJ1-3; D is perhaps TRBD1 (6 bases). V dropped 3 bases and J dropped 1 base, with 19 bases sitting between them. There are 18 residues in the CDR3. Germline V gene data show CDR1 as KGHSH and CDR2 as LQKENI. The CDR3 nucleotides read TGTGCCAGCTCACCCCATCCAGTTGGGGACACTTCTGGAAACACCATATATTTT. As protein: CASSPHPVGDTSGNTIYF.

V usage is TRBV5-1 and J usage is TRBJ2-7; 13 bases map to TRBD2. Germline loops: CDR1 SGHRS, CDR2 YFSETQ. Trimming took 3 bases from V and 6 from J; bases not matched to a gene: 3. This CDR3 is 14 amino acids long. The CDR3 DNA follows: TGCGCCAGCAGCTCGGGACTAGCGGGAAGCGAGCAGTACTTC. Translating gives CASSSGLAGSEQYF. The whole variable domain, filled in from reference TRBV5-1 and TRBJ2-7, reads KAGVTQTPRYLIKTRGQQVTLSCSPISGHRSVSWYQQTPGQGLQFLFEYFSETQRNKGNFPGRFSGRQFSNSRSEMNVSTLELGDSALYLCASSSGLAGSEQYFGPGTRLTVT.